One TCR beta chain is described in this entry. This entry belongs to a study of blood T cell repertoires in COVID-19. In the authors' methods: By means of reference gene primer amplification, nucleated cell counts were estimated. TCRdb keeps only in-frame clones here, not all; method: immunoSEQ multiplex PCR. V and J calls plus clone size are reproduced from that table; the DNA served to infer D and trimming. The sample lists 150,000 or so clones; roughly 83% were seen once. The CDR3 is made up of 15 amino acids. V trimming: 5 bases; J trimming: 0 bases; junction bases outside the gene matches: 3. The germline V gene encodes CDR1 SGHVS and CDR2 FNYEAQ.

The origin of this receptor is a woman between 45 and 65 years old who had recovered from COVID-19. The sample comprised PBMCs or T cells enriched from blood (not recorded which). This rearrangement joins TRBV7-6 to TRBJ1-4; 7 bases align to TRBD1. In nucleotides, the CDR3 is TGTGCCAGCAGCCCAGGGACAGCAACTAATGAAAAACTGTTTTTT. Protein sequence: CASSPGTATNEKLFF.